The 15 T cell receptor beta chains presented below share a single source sample, sequenced in a study of T-cell reconstitution after alpha-beta-depleted transplantation in children. Using unique molecular identifiers, the investigators prepared the TCRbeta library. MiXCR was run by TCRdb on the PCR reads, yielding one entry per CDR3 protein. The sample lists some 830,000 distinct CDR3 sequences; 15% to 20% were seen once. The sequencing here drew on PBMCs, mostly from graft donor cells, taken 360 days after TCRalphabeta/CD19-depleted stem cell transplant. These TCRs come from a male patient aged 10 to 17 who had a stem cell transplant for acute lymphoblastic leukemia, so the T cells may come from the graft donor.

The chain uses TRBV5-1 and TRBJ2-1; the D is unclear. Germline CDR1 is SGHRS and CDR2 is YFSETQ. This CDR3 is 12 amino acids long. With 4 bases removed from V and 9 bases from J, the gap between germline ends came to 11 bases. CDR3 coding DNA: TGCGCCAGCAGCAACACATACCCTGAGCAGTTCTTC. Amino acid sequence: CASSNTYPEQFF.

The rearrangement uses TRBV27 and TRBJ2-6; D call uncertain. Between the trimmed V and J ends, which lost 2 bases and 6 bases, there was a span of 5 bases. The CDR3 length is 13 residues. CDR1 is MNHEY, CDR2 SMNVEV, per germline (reference sequence). The chain's CDR3 is CASSLQLANVLTF. DNA of the CDR3: TGTGCCAGCAGTTTACAATTGGCCAACGTCCTGACTTTC.

The J gene is TRBJ2-3, the V gene TRBV5-1, with 14 bases aligning to TRBD2. The length of the CDR3 is 17 residues. Per germline, CDR1 SGHRS and CDR2 YFSETQ. V lost 4 bases to trimming and J lost 5 bases; unmatched junction nucleotides: 9. The CDR3 region has the DNA TGCGCCAGCAGCCCCCGAGGGGGGACTAGCGGGAGAGATACGCAGTATTTT. As protein: CASSPRGGTSGRDTQYF. Supplemented by reference TRBV5-1 and TRBJ2-3, the full variable domain reads KAGVTQTPRYLIKTRGQQVTLSCSPISGHRSVSWYQQTPGQGLQFLFEYFSETQRNKGNFPGRFSGRQFSNSRSEMNVSTLELGDSALYLCASSPRGGTSGRDTQYFGPGTRLTVL.

Comment on this clonotype: A much larger clonotype is one base distant, so this may be a read error. The conserved phenylalanine or tryptophan is not found at the CDR3 terminus, so this likely reflects a read error. The chain recombines TRBV5-1 with TRBJ1-6, with D perhaps matching TRBD1 (6 bases). V was pared by 3 bases and J by 6 bases, with 13 bases between. CDR3 length equals 15 residues. CDR1 is SGHRS, CDR2 YFSETQ, per germline. The CDR3 DNA sequence: TGCGCCAGCAGCTCCGGACAGCTCCTTAATTCACCCCTCCACTAT. Protein sequence: CASSSGQLLNSPLHY.

The V and J genes are TRBV11-2 and TRBJ1-1, with D tentatively TRBD1 (6 bases). The CDR3 contains 13 residues. Trimming shortened V by 6 bases and J by 5 bases, and 13 bases separated the two germline ends. Germline V gene lookup returns CDR1 SGHAT and CDR2 FQNNGV. CDR3 sequence (DNA): TGTGCCAGCAGTTCACAGGGTCGGACTGAAGCTTTCTTT. This codes for CASSSQGRTEAFF.

This chain joins TRBV5-1 and TRBJ2-7, with 7 bases aligning to TRBD2. Germline V lookup: CDR1 SGHRS, CDR2 YFSETQ. J was trimmed by 1 base and V by 1 base; bases with no gene match: 11. CDR3 size: 17 residues. CDR3 nucleotides: TGCGCCAGCAGCTTGAGTCCAGGGACGGGAGGATCCTACGAGCAGTACTTC. Residues: CASSLSPGTGGSYEQYF.

Only a few counts were recorded for this clonotype. The chain joins TRBV10-2 to TRBJ2-7, with D possibly TRBD2 on 6 matching bases. The V gene lost 1 base and the J gene lost 0 bases, with 13 bases spanning the gap. The CDR3 sequence is 16 residues long. The germline V gene encodes CDR1 WSHSY and CDR2 SAAADI. CDR3 sequence: CASSEYAGGRSYEQYF. As DNA, the CDR3 is TGCGCCAGCAGTGAGTACGCCGGGGGTCGCTCCTACGAGCAGTACTTC.

This clonotype was picked up a small number of times. The V call is TRBV3-1, the J call TRBJ2-4, with a weak D call TRBD1 (6 bases). Trimming removed 1 base from V and 3 bases from J, with 16 bases in between. CDR3 length: 17 residues. Germline lookup yields CDR1 LGHDT and CDR2 YNNKEL (reference sequence). This CDR3 reads CASSQADRFGVKNIQYF. The CDR3 DNA follows: TGTGCCAGCAGCCAAGCCGACAGGTTCGGGGTCAAAAACATTCAGTACTTC.

The genes are TRBV7-2 and TRBJ2-7, with 7 bases aligning to TRBD2. The germline gives CDR1 SGHTA, CDR2 FQGNSA. CDR3 length: 16 amino acids. Losses at the gene ends were 0 bases for V and 2 bases for J; bases not matched to a gene: 7. For the CDR3, the DNA is TGTGCCAGCAGCTTAGCTTGTAGCGGGTTTACCTACGAGCAGTACTTC. Amino acid sequence: CASSLACSGFTYEQYF.

The J gene is TRBJ2-2, the V gene TRBV5-1; the D is unclear. V was pared by 4 bases and J by 4 bases, with 8 bases between. Germline V gene data show CDR1 as SGHRS and CDR2 as YFSETQ. The CDR3 covers 13 residues. CDR3 amino acids: CASSIHLTGELFF. The CDR3 DNA follows: TGCGCCAGCAGCATACACCTCACCGGGGAGCTGTTTTTT.

This clonotype was observed at least ten times. V usage is TRBV7-8 and J usage is TRBJ2-7; D is perhaps TRBD1 (6 bases). V was trimmed by 5 bases and J by 0 bases, leaving 14 bases between them. Germline lookup yields CDR1 SGHVS and CDR2 FQNEAQ. This CDR3 has 15 amino acids. The CDR3 bases are TGTGCCAGCAGCAACGTAGCCAGGGGCTCCTACGAGCAGTACTTC. The encoded protein is CASSNVARGSYEQYF.

The chain links TRBV5-6 to TRBJ1-1, with D perhaps TRBD1 (5 bases). The germline V gene encodes CDR1 SGHDT and CDR2 YYEEEE. V lost 2 bases to trimming and J lost 7 bases, with 12 bases between them. This CDR3 contains 13 residues. As DNA, the CDR3 is TGTGCCAGCAGCTTCGGGGGGAGCGTTGAAGCTTTCTTT. Translating gives CASSFGGSVEAFF.

The chain employs TRBV6-1 and TRBJ2-1, with 10 bases aligning to TRBD2. This CDR3 is built from 16 residues. V was clipped by 6 bases and J by 10 bases; unmatched bases: 15. Germline CDR1 and CDR2: MNHNS and SASEGT. DNA for the CDR3: TGTGCCAGCAGAAGACAGACTAGCGGGCCTAGAGAAGAGCAGTTCTTC. It encodes CASRRQTSGPREEQFF.

The V call is TRBV18, the J call TRBJ2-1; 9 bases line up with TRBD1. Germline V gene sequence: CDR1 KGHSH, CDR2 LQKENI. J was trimmed by 3 bases and V by 3 bases; bases with no gene match: 15. This CDR3 has 19 residues. The CDR3: CASSPRDREAWSGYNEQFF. The CDR3 nucleotides read TGTGCCAGCTCACCGAGGGACAGGGAAGCGTGGAGTGGCTACAATGAGCAGTTCTTC. The variable domain in full, with the rest retrieved from reference TRBV18 and TRBJ2-1, is NAGVMQNPRHLVRRRGQEARLRCSPMKGHSHVYWYRQLPEEGLKFMVYLQKENIIDESGMPKERFSAEFPKEGPSILRIQQVVRGDSAAYFCASSPRDREAWSGYNEQFFGPGTRLTVL.

This clonotype was counted a few times. The chain employs TRBV5-1 and TRBJ1-2; D might be TRBD1 (5 bases). CDR1 SGHRS and CDR2 YFSETQ come from the germline V gene. Trimming stripped 0 bases from V and 2 bases from J, with 20 bases between. The CDR3 length is 18 residues. The CDR3 loop is CASSLAEDTRDGNYGYTF. In nucleotides, the CDR3 is TGCGCCAGCAGCTTGGCCGAGGATACCAGGGACGGAAACTATGGCTACACCTTC.